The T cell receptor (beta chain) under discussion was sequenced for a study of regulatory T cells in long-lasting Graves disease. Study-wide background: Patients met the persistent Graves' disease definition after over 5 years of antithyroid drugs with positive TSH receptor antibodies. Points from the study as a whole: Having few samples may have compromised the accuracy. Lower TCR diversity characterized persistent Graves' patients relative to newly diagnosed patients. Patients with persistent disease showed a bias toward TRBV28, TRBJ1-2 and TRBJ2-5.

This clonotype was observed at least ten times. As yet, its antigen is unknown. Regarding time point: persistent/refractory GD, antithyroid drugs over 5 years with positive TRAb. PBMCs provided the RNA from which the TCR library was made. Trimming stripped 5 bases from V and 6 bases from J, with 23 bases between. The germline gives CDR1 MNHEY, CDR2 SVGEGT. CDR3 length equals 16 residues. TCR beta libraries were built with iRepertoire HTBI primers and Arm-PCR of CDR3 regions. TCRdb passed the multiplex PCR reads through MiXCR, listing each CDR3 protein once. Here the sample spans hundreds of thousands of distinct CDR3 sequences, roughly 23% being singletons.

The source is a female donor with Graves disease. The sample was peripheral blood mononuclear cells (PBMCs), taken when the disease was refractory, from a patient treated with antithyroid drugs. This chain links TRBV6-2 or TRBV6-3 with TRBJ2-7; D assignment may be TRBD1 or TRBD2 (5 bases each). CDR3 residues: CASSRRTNLVRGEQYF. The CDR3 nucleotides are TGTGCCAGCAGTCGCAGGACCAACCTTGTGAGGGGCGAGCAGTACTTC.